This record looks at one T cell receptor beta chain sequence and its context. As yet, its antigen is unknown. This record belongs to a study of CD8+ T cells in alopecia areata. Study-wide background: A 6-month off-drug phase came after tofacitinib, which had lasted 6 to 18 months.

Whole-study findings and limits: There were also resident alphabeta T cells of normal skin sequenced in scalp samples.

It was from PBMCs that CD4+ and CD8+ T cells were sorted. The CDR3 extends over 15 amino acids. After removal of 3 bases from V and 1 base from J, the junction contained 3 bases not matched to a gene. The germline CDR1 and CDR2 sequences are SGDLS and YYNGEE. The sequencing template was cDNA reverse transcribed from extracted RNA. This table comes from immunoSEQ multiplex PCR, and its TCRdb copy is limited to in-frame clones, with some not included. The sample has under 300,000 clones; around two thirds are singletons. This material consisted of CD4+ T cells sorted from blood, taken at week 0. The sequence was collected from a human donor with alopecia areata. The chain carries TRBV9 and TRBJ1-3, with 8 bases that match TRBD1. The CDR3 bases are TGTGCCAGCAGCGATCGACAGGGGTCTGGAAACACCATATATTTT. The encoded protein is CASSDRQGSGNTIYF. Supplemented by reference TRBV9 and TRBJ1-3, the full variable domain reads DSGVTQTPKHLITATGQRVTLRCSPRSGDLSVYWYQQSLDQGLQFLIQYYNGEERAKGNILERFSAQQFPDLHSELNLSSLELGDSALYFCASSDRQGSGNTIYFGEGSWLTVV.